This T cell receptor beta chain was recovered during a study of T cells in Graves' hyperthyroidism and ophthalmopathy. Whole-study findings and limits: Among thyroid clonotypes expanded above 0.001, most also appeared in blood.

Amplification of TCR beta CDR3 regions was performed using RNA transcripts as template. During a first-round RT-PCR of the TCR CDR3, the HTBI primer set was used. MiXCR was run by TCRdb on the multiplex PCR reads, yielding one entry per CDR3 protein. The sample has a few hundred thousand distinct CDR3 sequences, 15% to 20% seen once. The germline V gene encodes CDR1 SGHTA and CDR2 FQGNSA. The CDR3 sequence is 15 residues long. The ends lost 4 bases at V and 6 bases at J; junction bases unmatched: 6. This clonotype was counted at least ten times. Its specificity is unknown. This TCR was sampled from a woman in her late teens or twenties with Graves' ophthalmopathy. The sample was blood. The chain combines TRBV7-2 with TRBJ2-1, with TRBD2 matching over 10 bases. The CDR3 reads CASSSLAGFSNEQFF. The CDR3 DNA reads TGTGCCAGCAGCTCACTAGCGGGGTTCTCCAATGAGCAGTTCTTC.